This TCR beta chain is from a study of blood T cell repertoires in COVID-19. Germline-derived CDR1 and CDR2 are MGHRA and YSYEKL. Between the trimmed V and J ends, which lost 0 bases and 2 bases, there was a span of 11 bases. The CDR3 loop spans 16 amino acids. The table came from immunoSEQ multiplex PCR; TCRdb's copy has only in-frame clones and leaves some out. Of 35,000 to 45,000 clones listed, around 85% were seen once; the top ten hold 9% to 15%. Material for sequencing was peripheral blood. The chain employs TRBV4-1 and TRBJ1-5; D uncertain. The receptor was isolated from a human donor in a cohort sampled during active COVID-19. The CDR3 DNA is TGCGCCAGCAGCCAAGATTCCGGCGGGGGCAATCAGCCCCAGCATTTT. It codes for CASSQDSGGGNQPQHF.